This T cell receptor (beta chain) was sequenced in a study of blood T cell repertoires in COVID-19. The J segment lost 0 bases and the V segment lost 7 bases, leaving 2 bases of the junction unmatched. The CDR3 loop spans 12 amino acids. The V gene's germline CDR1 is SQVTM and CDR2 ANQGSEA. The protocol was immunoSEQ multiplex PCR, while the TCRdb copy is restricted to in-frame clones and leaves out a portion. The sample has over 75,000 clones; 90% are singletons. The sample consisted of peripheral blood. J is TRBJ1-1 and V is TRBV29-1; 7 nucleotides agree with TRBD1. The receptor was isolated from a human donor with active COVID-19. The donor label of this sample is uncertain. In nucleotides, the CDR3 is TGCAGCGGGGGACAGTTGAACACTGAAGCTTTCTTT. This encodes CSGGQLNTEAFF.